These T cell receptor beta chains were read from a single sample in a study of shared clonotypes between healthy human individuals. Clones were sequenced by immunoSEQ multiplex PCR, and TCRdb holds only the in-frame ones, with some missing. The repertoire holds 490,000 or so clones, about three quarters seen once, with 10% to 15% in the top ten. Sequenced: PBMCs. These receptors were obtained from a woman aged 40 to 55 in good health. Some clones in this sample may be carry-over from other donors' samples. Each CDR3 is given with its conserved first and last residue.

j_gene	len	v_gene	CDR3aa
TRBJ2-7	14	TRBV6-5	CASRWDRGSYEQYF
TRBJ1-4	15	TRBV5-1	CASSLVGDYNEKLFF
TRBJ2-1	15	TRBV6-6	CASSAPGSSYNEQFF
TRBJ1-3	16	TRBV7-2	CASSPREGRIGNTIYF
TRBJ1-1	13	TRBV7-3	CASSFNQNTEAFF
TRBJ2-7	14	TRBV7-2	CASSLPGQPLEQYF
TRBJ2-7	15	TRBV5-1	CASSLATGTVYEQYF
TRBJ2-1	15	TRBV5-1	CASSLELADYNEQFF
TRBJ1-4	15	TRBV5-1	CASSLAGTGEEKLFF
TRBJ1-2	15	TRBV5-4	CASSASSGAVYGYTF
TRBJ1-1	16	TRBV18	CASSRTGGGLNTEAFF
TRBJ2-2	16	TRBV27	CASHQSGRGNTGELFF
TRBJ2-7	11	TRBV29-1	CSVASTYEQYF
TRBJ1-2	14	TRBV2	CASSLRGDNYGYTF
TRBJ2-7	13	TRBV11-3	CASSLIAGNEQYF
TRBJ1-2	13	TRBV29-1	CSVYRGPDYGYTF
TRBJ1-2	11	TRBV28	CASRVGVGYTF
TRBJ1-4	14	TRBV28	CASSLSGTNEKLFF
TRBJ2-7	15	TRBV4-3	CASSQDPASSYEQYF
TRBJ1-4	16	TRBV27	CASSLRWEAFNEKLFF
TRBJ1-3	16	TRBV27	CASRGAGGINGNTIYF
TRBJ2-7	15	TRBV28	CASSFAPGPTYEQYF
TRBJ2-7	15	TRBV5-1	CASRPGYRPSYEQYF
TRBJ2-7	15	TRBV4-2	CASSQSGLAGSEQYF
TRBJ1-2	14	TRBV29-1	CSAQVGTGIGGYTF
TRBJ1-3	15	TRBV4-2	CASSQDLGFGNTIYF
TRBJ1-2	12	TRBV30	CAWRTEDPGYTF
TRBJ2-5	14	TRBV5-1	CASSLEGQGETQYF
TRBJ2-1	11	TRBV7-9	CASSGYNEQFF
TRBJ2-2	16	TRBV2	CASSLRDPANTGELFF
TRBJ2-1	15	TRBV5-4	CASSPGLAGGNEQFF
TRBJ2-1	13	TRBV30	CASPGQGLHEQFF
TRBJ1-4	13	TRBV2	CASRGEGGEKLFF
TRBJ1-2	14	TRBV28	CASTTEGGALGYTF
TRBJ2-7	15	TRBV28	CASTPLAGGVYEQYF
TRBJ1-3	16	TRBV9	CASSVGQPFSGNTIYF
TRBJ2-7	13	TRBV7-9	CASSDATGGAYYF
TRBJ1-5	17	TRBV19	CASTGQGVSNSNQPQHF
TRBJ2-5	13	TRBV30	CAWSGRVKETQYF
TRBJ1-4	15	TRBV15	CATSTRVGAPEKLFF
TRBJ2-7	14	TRBV9	CASSVSSGRDVQYF
TRBJ1-3	13	TRBV5-6	CASTLGSGNTIYF
TRBJ2-3	14	TRBV7-2	CASSLDYRTDTQYF
TRBJ2-7	16	TRBV19	CATAGTQTSAIYEQYF
TRBJ2-1	15	TRBV5-1	CASSPNTGGGNEQFF
TRBJ1-3	15	TRBV28	CASNLDSGDGNTIYF
TRBJ2-7	13	TRBV7-3	CASSLNREQFPIF
TRBJ1-1	13	TRBV30	CAWSAGTNTEAFF